The clone carrying this T cell receptor (beta chain) occurred a few times. Its antigen is currently unknown. TCRdb re-called the RACE reads with MiXCR, one entry per CDR3 protein. The table lists under 450,000 distinct CDR3 sequences, approximately 4.4% of them singletons. Germline lookup yields CDR1 KGHSH and CDR2 LQKENI. V dropped 3 bases and J dropped 4 bases, with 9 bases sitting between them. This CDR3 has 13 residues. The entry originates in a study of human T cells and chemical hapten exposure. Study background: The patch tests put 0.01% DPC on the skin of the upper back and were read 6 days later. A mostly female patient group had alopecia areata, totalis or universalis.

Findings and limits, study-wide: There was alopecia in the donors, so their immune response may differ from that of healthy people. Sensitizing with DPC caused no change in TCRs above 1 in 1000 frequency.

Time point defined: patch test 1, 2 weeks after DPC sensitization. As for treatment: therapeutic diphenylcyclopropenone sensitization with weekly scalp DPC. The sequence derives from a woman in her 50s with alopecia areata. Some clones in this sample may be carry-over from other donors' samples. The rearrangement links TRBV18 to TRBJ1-1; D is ambiguous. The source material was whole blood, sampled in connection with sensitization to the hapten diphenylcyclopropenone (DPC). The CDR3 protein is CASSPPGLTEAFF. The CDR3, as DNA: TGTGCCAGCTCACCTCCCGGGCTCACTGAAGCTTTCTTT. Full variable domain (rest looked up from reference TRBV18 and TRBJ1-1): NAGVMQNPRHLVRRRGQEARLRCSPMKGHSHVYWYRQLPEEGLKFMVYLQKENIIDESGMPKERFSAEFPKEGPSILRIQQVVRGDSAAYFCASSPPGLTEAFFGQGTRLTVV.